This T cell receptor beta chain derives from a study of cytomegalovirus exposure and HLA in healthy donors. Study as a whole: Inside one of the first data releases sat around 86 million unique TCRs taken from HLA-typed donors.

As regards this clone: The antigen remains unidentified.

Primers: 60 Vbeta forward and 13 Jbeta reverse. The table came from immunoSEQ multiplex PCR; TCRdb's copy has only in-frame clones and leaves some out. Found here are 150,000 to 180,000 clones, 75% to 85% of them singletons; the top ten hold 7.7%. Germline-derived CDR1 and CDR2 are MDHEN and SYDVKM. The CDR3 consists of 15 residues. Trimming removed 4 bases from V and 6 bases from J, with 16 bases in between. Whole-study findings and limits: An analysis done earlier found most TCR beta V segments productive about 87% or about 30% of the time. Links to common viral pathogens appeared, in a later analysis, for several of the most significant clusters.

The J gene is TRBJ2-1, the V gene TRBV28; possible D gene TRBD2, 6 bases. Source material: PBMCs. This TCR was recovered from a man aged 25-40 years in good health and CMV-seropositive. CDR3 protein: CASSSMRTMSNEQFF. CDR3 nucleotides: TGTGCCAGCAGTTCTATGAGGACTATGTCCAATGAGCAGTTCTTC. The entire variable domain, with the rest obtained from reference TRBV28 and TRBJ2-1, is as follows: DVKVTQSSRYLVKRTGEKVFLECVQDMDHENMFWYRQDPGLGLRLIYFSYDVKMKEKGDIPEGYSVSREKKERFSLILESASTNQTSMYLCASSSMRTMSNEQFFGPGTRLTVL.